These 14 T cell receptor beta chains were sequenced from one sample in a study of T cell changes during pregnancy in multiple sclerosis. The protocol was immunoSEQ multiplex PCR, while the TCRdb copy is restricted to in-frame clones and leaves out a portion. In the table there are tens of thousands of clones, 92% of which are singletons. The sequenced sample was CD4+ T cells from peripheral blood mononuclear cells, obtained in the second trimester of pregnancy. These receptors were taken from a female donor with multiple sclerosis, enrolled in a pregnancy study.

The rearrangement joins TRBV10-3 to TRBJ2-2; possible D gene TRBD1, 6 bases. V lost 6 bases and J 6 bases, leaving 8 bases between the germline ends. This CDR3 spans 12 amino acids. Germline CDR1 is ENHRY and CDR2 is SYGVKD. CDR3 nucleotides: TGTGCCATCAGGGACAGCGCCGGGGAGCTGTTTTTT. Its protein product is CAIRDSAGELFF.

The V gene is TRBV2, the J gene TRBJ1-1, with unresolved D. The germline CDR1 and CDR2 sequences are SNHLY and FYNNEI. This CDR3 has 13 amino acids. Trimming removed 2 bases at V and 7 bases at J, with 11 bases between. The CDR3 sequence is CASSERVGGEAFF. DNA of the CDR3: TGTGCCAGCAGTGAACGGGTGGGTGGTGAAGCTTTCTTT. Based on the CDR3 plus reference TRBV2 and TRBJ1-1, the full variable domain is EPEVTQTPSHQVTQMGQEVILRCVPISNHLYFYWYRQILGQKVEFLVSFYNNEISEKSEIFDDQFSVERPDGSNFTLKIRSTKLEDSAMYFCASSERVGGEAFFGQGTRLTVV.

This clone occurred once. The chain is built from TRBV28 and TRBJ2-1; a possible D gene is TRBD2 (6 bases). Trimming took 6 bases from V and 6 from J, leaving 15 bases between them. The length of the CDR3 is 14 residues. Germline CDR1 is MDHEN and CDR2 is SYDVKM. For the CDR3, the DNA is TGTGCCAGCAGCCCTGGGGGGACGCCCAATGAGCAGTTCTTC. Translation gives CASSPGGTPNEQFF.

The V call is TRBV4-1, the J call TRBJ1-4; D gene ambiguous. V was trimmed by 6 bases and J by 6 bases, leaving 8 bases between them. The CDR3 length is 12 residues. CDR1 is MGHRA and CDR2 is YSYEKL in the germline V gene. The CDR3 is CASRARDEKLFF. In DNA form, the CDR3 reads TGCGCCAGCAGGGCCCGGGATGAAAAACTGTTTTTT.

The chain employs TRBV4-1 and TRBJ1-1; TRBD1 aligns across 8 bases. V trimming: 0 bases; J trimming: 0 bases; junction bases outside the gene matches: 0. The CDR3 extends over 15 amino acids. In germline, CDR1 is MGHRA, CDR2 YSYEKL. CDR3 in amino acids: CASSQEQGVNTEAFF. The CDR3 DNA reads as TGCGCCAGCAGCCAAGAACAGGGGGTGAACACTGAAGCTTTCTTT.

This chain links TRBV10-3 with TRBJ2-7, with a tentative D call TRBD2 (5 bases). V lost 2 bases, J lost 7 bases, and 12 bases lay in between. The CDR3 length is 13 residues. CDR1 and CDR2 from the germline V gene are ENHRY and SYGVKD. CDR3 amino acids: CAISENSPGEQYF. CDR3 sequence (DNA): TGTGCCATCAGTGAGAATAGTCCGGGGGAGCAGTACTTC.

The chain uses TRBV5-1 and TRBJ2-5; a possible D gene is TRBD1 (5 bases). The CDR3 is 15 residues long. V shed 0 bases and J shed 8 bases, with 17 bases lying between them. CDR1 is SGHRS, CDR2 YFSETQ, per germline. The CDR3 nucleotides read TGCGCCAGCAGCTTGGAGGGGTCCGACAGAGTAACCCAGTACTTC. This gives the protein CASSLEGSDRVTQYF.

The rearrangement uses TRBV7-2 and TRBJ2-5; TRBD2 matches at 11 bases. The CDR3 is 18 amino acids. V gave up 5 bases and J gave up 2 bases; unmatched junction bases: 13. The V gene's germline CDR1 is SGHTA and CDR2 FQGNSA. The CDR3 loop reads CASSRATSGGPKQETQYF. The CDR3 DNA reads TGTGCCAGCAGCCGCGCTACTAGCGGGGGCCCGAAACAAGAGACCCAGTACTTC. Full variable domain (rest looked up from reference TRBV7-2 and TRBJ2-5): GAGVSQSPSNKVTEKGKDVELRCDPISGHTALYWYRQSLGQGLEFLIYFQGNSAPDKSGLPSDRFSAERTGGSVSTLTIQRTQQEDSAVYLCASSRATSGGPKQETQYFGPGTRLLVL.

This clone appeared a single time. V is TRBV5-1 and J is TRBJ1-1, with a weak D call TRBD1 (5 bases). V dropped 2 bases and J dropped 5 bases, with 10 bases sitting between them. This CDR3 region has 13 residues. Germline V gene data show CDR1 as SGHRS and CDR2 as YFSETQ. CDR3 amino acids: CASSLGARTEAFF. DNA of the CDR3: TGCGCCAGCAGCTTAGGGGCGAGGACTGAAGCTTTCTTT. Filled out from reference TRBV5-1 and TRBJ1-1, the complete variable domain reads KAGVTQTPRYLIKTRGQQVTLSCSPISGHRSVSWYQQTPGQGLQFLFEYFSETQRNKGNFPGRFSGRQFSNSRSEMNVSTLELGDSALYLCASSLGARTEAFFGQGTRLTVV.

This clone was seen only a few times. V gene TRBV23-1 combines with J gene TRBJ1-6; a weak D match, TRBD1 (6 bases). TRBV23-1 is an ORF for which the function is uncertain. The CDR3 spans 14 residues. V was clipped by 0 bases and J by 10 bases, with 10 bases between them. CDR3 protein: CASSQSRQVSPLHF. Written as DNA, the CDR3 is TGCGCCAGCAGTCAATCTCGACAGGTCTCACCCCTCCACTTT.

CDR3 sequence reads: CASSQWTGADEQYF. For the CDR3, the DNA is TGTGCCAGCAGTCAATGGACAGGGGCGGACGAGCAGTACTTC. The chain joins TRBV6-6 to TRBJ2-7, with 9 bases lining up with TRBD1. J was trimmed by 5 bases and V by 5 bases; bases with no gene match: 7. The germline V gene encodes CDR1 MNHNY and CDR2 SVGAGI (reference sequence). The CDR3 consists of 14 residues.

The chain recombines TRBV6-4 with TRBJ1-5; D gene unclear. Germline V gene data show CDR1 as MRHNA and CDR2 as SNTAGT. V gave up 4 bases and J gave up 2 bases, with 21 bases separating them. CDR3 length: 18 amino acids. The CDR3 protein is CASSGRVGGIIRNQPQHF. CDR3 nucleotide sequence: TGTGCCAGCAGTGGGCGTGTAGGAGGGATAATACGCAATCAGCCCCAGCATTTT.

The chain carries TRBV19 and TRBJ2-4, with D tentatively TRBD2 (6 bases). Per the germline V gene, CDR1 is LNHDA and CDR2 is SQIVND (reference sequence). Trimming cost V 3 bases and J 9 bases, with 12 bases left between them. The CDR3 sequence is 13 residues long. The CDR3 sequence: CASSIRDSVIQYF. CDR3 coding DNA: TGTGCCAGTAGTATCAGGGACTCAGTCATTCAGTACTTC. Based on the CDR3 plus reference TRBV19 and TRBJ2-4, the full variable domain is DGGITQSPKYLFRKEGQNVTLSCEQNLNHDAMYWYRQDPGQGLRLIYYSQIVNDFQKGDIAEGYSVSREKKESFPLTVTSAQKNPTAFYLCASSIRDSVIQYFGAGTRLSVL.

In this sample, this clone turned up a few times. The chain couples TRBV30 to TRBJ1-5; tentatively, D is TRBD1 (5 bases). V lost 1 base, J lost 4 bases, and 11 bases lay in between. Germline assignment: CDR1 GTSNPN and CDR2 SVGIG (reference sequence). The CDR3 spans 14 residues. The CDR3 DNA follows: TGTGCCTGGAGTGGGCCGGGACTTAATCAGCCCCAGCATTTT. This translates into CAWSGPGLNQPQHF.